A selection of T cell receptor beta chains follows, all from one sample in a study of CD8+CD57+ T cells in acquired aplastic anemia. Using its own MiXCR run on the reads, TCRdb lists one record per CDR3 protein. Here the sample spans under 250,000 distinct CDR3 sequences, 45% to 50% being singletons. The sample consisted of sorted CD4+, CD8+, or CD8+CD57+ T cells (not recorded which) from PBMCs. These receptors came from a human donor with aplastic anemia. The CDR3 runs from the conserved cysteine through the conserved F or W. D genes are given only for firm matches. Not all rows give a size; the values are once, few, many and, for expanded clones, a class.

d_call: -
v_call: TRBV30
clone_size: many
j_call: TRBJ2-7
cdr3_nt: TGTGCCTGGAGTGGGAGGTCCTCCTACGAGCAGTACTTC
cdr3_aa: CAWSGRSSYEQYF

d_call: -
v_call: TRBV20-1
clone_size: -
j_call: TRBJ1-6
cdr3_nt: TGCAGTGCTGGGGCTGATTGCTCCTATAATTCACCCCTCCACTTT
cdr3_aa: CSAGADCSYNSPLHF

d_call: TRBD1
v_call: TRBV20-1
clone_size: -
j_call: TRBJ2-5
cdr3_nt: TGCAGTGCTAGACACAGGGGAGTGCGCCTTACCCAGTACTTC
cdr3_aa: CSARHRGVRLTQYF

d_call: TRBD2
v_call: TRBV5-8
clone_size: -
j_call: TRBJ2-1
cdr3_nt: TGTGCCAGCAGCTTGGTACCGAGGGCGGGAGGTCTCGCCTACAATGAGCAGTTCTTC
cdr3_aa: CASSLVPRAGGLAYNEQFF

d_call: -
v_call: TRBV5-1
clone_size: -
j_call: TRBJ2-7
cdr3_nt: TGCGCCAGCAGCTTGGCCTCTAGCCCCCTGTCCTACGAGCAGTACTTC
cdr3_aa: CASSLASSPLSYEQYF

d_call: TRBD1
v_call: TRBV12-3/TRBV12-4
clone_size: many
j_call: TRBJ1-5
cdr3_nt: TGTGCCAGCAGTTTACGACAGGGCGGGAATCAGCCCCAGCATTTT
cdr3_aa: CASSLRQGGNQPQHF

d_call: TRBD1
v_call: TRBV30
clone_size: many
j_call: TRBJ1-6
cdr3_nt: TGTGCCTGGAGTGGCGGGACAGGGTATTCACCCCTCCACTTT
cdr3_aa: CAWSGGTGYSPLHF

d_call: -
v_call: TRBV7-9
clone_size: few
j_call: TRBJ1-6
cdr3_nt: TGTGCCAGCAGCTTAGACGGTTCCTATAATTCACCCCTCCACTTT
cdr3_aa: CASSLDGSYNSPLHF

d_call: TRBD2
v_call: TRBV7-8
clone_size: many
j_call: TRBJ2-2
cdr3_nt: TGTGCCAGCAGGAGCGGGAGGACTCACACCGGGGAGCTGTTTTTT
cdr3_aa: CASRSGRTHTGELFF

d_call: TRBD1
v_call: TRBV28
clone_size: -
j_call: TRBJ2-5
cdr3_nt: TGTGCCAGCAGTTTGACAGGGATCCAAGAGACCCAGTACTTC
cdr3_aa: CASSLTGIQETQYF

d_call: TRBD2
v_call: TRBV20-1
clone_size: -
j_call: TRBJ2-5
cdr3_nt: TGCAGTGCTAGGGGGCGAGCGGGGGGGCAAGAGACCCAGTACTTC
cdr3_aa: CSARGRAGGQETQYF

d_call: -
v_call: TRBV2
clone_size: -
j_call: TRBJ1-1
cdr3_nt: TGTGCCAGCAGAAAAACAGAACCAAGGAACACTGAAGCTTTCTTT
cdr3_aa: CASRKTEPRNTEAFF

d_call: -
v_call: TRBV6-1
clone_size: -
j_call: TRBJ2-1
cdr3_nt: TGTGCCAGCAGTGAAGAAGAGACTACTTACAATGAGCAGTTCTTC
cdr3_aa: CASSEEETTYNEQFF

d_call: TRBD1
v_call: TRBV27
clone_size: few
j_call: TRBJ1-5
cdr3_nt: TGTGCCAGCAGCCCCAGGGGGGGGAGGGTGACTCAGCCCCAGCATTTT
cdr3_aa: CASSPRGGRVTQPQHF

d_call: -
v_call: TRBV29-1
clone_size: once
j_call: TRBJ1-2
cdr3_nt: TGCAGCGTTGACGGTGGCGGGGCTAACTATGGCTACACCTTC
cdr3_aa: CSVDGGGANYGYTF

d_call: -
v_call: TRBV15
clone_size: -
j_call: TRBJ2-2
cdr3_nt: TGTGCCACCAGCAGAGACTACCAAACAGGGTCCGGGGAGCTGTTTTTT
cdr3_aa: CATSRDYQTGSGELFF

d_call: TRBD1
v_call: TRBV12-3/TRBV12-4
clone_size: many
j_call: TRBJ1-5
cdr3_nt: TGTGCCAGCAGCCTAGACGGACAGGGGGCTCAGCCCCAGCATTTT
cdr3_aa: CASSLDGQGAQPQHF

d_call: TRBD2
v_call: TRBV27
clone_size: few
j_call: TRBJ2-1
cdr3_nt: TGTGCCAGCACAGTAAGCGGGACCTACAATGAGCAGTTCTTC
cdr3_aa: CASTVSGTYNEQFF

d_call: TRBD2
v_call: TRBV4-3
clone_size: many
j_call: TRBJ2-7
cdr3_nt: TGCGCCAGCAGCCAAGGCGGGACTAGCGGGTACGAGCAGTACTTC
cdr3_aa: CASSQGGTSGYEQYF

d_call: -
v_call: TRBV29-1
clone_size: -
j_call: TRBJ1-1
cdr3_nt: TGCAGCGTTGAGGGCACTGAAGCTTTCTTT
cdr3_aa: CSVEGTEAFF

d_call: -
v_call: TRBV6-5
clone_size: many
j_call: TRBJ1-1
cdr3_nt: TGTGCCAGCAGTCAGGGACGGAACCTTGAAGCTTTCTTT
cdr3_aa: CASSQGRNLEAFF

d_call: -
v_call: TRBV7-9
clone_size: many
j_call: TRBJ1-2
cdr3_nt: TGTGCCAGCAGCTCCAACGACGCAGTGGCTGTTGACTATGGCTACACCTTC
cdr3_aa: CASSSNDAVAVDYGYTF

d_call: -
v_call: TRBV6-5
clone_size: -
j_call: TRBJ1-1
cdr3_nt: TGTGCCAGCAGTTACTCGATGGCAGCGAACACTGGAGCTTTCTTC
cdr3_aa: CASSYSMAANTGAFF

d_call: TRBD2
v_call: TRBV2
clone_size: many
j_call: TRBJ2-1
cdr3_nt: TGTGCCAGCTGGGAAGGGTCGCTAAGCGGGAGTACGGATGAGCAGTTCTTC
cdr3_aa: CASWEGSLSGSTDEQFF

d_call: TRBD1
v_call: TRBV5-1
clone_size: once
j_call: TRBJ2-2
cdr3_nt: TGTGCCAGCAGCCTAAGGACGGACAGGGGGGAGCTGTTTTTT
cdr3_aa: CASSLRTDRGELFF

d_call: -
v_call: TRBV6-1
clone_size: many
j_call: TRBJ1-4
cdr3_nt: TGTGCCAGCCGCTTTTTTGCCACTAATGAAAAACTGTTTTTT
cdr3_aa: CASRFFATNEKLFF

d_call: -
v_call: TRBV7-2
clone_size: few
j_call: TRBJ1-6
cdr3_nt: TGTGCCAGCAGTCTCTGGGGACAAGGGATGATCAGCTCCTATAATTCACCCCTCCACTTT
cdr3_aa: CASSLWGQGMISSYNSPLHF

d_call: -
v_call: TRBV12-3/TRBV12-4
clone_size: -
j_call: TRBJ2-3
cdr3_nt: TGTGCCAGCAGTTTAGCGGGGGGCTTCACAGATACGCAGTATTTT
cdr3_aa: CASSLAGGFTDTQYF

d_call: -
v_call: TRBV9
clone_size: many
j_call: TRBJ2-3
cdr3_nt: TGTGCCAGCAGCGTAGCTCCACGGGCTAGCTCCCACACAGATACGCAGTATTTT
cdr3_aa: CASSVAPRASSHTDTQYF

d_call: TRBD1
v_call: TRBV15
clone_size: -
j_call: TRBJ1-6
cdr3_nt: TGTGCCACCACGCCTCCGGGACAGGAATCCTCACCCCTCCACTTT
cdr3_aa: CATTPPGQESSPLHF

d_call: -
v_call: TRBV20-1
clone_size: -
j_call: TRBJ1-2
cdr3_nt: TGCAGTGCCAACCCCAGAGGGAGGCCCTATGGCTACACCTTC
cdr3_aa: CSANPRGRPYGYTF

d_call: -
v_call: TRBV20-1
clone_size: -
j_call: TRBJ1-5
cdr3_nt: TGCAGTGCTAGAGAATCAGGGGCCCAGCATTTT
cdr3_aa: CSARESGAQHF

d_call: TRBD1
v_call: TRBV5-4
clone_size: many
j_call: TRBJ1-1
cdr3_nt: TGTGCCAGCACCGGGACAGGGCTGAACACTGAAGCTTTCTTT
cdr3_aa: CASTGTGLNTEAFF

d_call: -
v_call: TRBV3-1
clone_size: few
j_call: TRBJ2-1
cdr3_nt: TGTGCCAGCAGCCAAGATCTGGTGGGACTTCGAAACAATGAGCAGTTCTTC
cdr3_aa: CASSQDLVGLRNNEQFF

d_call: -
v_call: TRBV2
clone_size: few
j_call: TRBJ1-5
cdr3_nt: TGTGCCAGCAGTGAATTCAGATCGGGGGGCGCAGGTCAGCCCCAGCATTTT
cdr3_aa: CASSEFRSGGAGQPQHF

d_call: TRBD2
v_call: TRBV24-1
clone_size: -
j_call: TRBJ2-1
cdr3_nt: TGTGCCACCAGTGAACCGGGACTAGCGGGACGTCGGGTTGAGCAGTTCTTC
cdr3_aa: CATSEPGLAGRRVEQFF

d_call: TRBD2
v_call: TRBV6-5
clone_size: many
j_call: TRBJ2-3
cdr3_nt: TGTGCCAGCAGTTACGGGGTTCGAAGCGGGAGGGATACAGATACGCAGTATTTT
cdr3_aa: CASSYGVRSGRDTDTQYF

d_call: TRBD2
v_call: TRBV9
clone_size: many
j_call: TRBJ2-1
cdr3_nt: TGTGCCAGCAGCCCACCCAGCGGGGGCGTCATCGATGAGCAGTTCTTC
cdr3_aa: CASSPPSGGVIDEQFF

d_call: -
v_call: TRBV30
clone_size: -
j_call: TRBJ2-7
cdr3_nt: TGTGCCTGGAGTGGACTGGGTTCCTACGAGCAGTACTTC
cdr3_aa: CAWSGLGSYEQYF

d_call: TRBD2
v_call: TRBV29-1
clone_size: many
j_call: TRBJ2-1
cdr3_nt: TGCAGCGTTGAAGGCGGTAGCGGGAGCTCCTACAATGAGCAGTTCTTC
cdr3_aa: CSVEGGSGSSYNEQFF

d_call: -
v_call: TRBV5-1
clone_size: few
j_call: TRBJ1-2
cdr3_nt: TGCGCCAGCAGCTTGGAGGGGGGTTACACCTTC
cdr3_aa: CASSLEGGYTF

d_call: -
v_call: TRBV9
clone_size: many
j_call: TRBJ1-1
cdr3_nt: TGTGCCAGCAGCCCGACTGGACGAGGGGCAGTAGCTTTCTTT
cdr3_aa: CASSPTGRGAVAFF

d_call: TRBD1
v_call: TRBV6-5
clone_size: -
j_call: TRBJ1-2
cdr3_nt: TGTGCCAGCACTACGGACAGGGCAGGTGGCTACACCTTC
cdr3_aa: CASTTDRAGGYTF

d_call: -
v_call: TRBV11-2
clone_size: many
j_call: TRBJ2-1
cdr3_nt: TGTGCCAGCAGTCTAAGGCCAGCTGGAATATACAATGAGCAGTTCTTC
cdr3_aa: CASSLRPAGIYNEQFF

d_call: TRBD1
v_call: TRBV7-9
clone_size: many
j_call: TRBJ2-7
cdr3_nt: TGTGCCAGCCGGGACAGGGAGGACCGGGGATCCTACGAGCAGTACTTC
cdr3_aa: CASRDREDRGSYEQYF

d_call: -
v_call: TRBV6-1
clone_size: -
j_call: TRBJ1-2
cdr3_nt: TGTGCCAGCAGTCCAGGTTCTGCTAACTATGGCTACACCTTC
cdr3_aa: CASSPGSANYGYTF

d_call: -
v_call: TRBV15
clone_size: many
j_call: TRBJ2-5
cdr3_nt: TGTGCCACCAGCAGAGATGGAGCAGTTCAAGAGACCCAGTACTTC
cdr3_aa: CATSRDGAVQETQYF

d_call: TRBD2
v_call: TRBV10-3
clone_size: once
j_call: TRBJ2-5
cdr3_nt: TGTGCCATCAGTCAATCGGGACTAGCGGGACACGAGACCCAGTACTTC
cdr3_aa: CAISQSGLAGHETQYF

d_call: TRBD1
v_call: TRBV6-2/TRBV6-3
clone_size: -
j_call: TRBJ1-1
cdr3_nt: TGTGCCAGCAGTCGAGGACTACAGGGGGTCAACACTGAAGCTTTCTTT
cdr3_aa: CASSRGLQGVNTEAFF

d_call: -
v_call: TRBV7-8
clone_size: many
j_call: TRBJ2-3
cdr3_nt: TGTGCCAGCAGCTTAGAGTCCGGAATAGCTACAGATACGCAGTATTTT
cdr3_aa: CASSLESGIATDTQYF

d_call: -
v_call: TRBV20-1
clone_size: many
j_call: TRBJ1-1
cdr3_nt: TGCAGTGCGAGGGGACAAAACACTGAAGCTTTCTTT
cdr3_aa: CSARGQNTEAFF

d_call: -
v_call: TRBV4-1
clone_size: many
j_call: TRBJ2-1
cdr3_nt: TGCGCCAGCAGCCTACGACTAGGGGGCAATGAGCAGTTCTTC
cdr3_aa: CASSLRLGGNEQFF

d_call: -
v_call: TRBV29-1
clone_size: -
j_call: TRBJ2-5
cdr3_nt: TGCAGCGCCAGAGGGGGGGTAACCCAGTACTTC
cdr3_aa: CSARGGVTQYF

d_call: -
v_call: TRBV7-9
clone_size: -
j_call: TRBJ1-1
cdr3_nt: TGTGCCAGCAGCTTAGTAGGGGGACAGAACACTGAAGCTTTCTTT
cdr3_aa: CASSLVGGQNTEAFF

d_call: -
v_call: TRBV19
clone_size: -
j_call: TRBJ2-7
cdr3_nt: TGTGCCAGCAGTATGGGGAAGGGTACCGAGCAGTACTTC
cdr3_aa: CASSMGKGTEQYF

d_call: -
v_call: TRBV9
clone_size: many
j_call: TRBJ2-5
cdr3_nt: TGTGCCAGCAGCGTAGGCGGGGAGGACTGGAAGACCCAGTACTTC
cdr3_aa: CASSVGGEDWKTQYF

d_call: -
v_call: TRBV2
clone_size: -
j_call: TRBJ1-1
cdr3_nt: TGTGCCAGCAGTGAAACGGGGGCGGGGGGCAACACTGAAGCTTTCTTT
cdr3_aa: CASSETGAGGNTEAFF